The rows below give T cell receptor beta chains drawn from one sample of a study of OX40 agonist ivuxolimab in advanced cancers. Sequencing used immunoSEQ multiplex PCR; TCRdb keeps in-frame clones, though not all of them. The sample includes more than 75,000 clones, about nine tenths of them seen just once. The sequences come from CD4+ or CD8+ T cells sorted from blood, collected in a trial of the OX40 agonist ivuxolimab. The receptor set was obtained from an adult with an advanced solid tumor such as melanoma, head and neck, liver or kidney cancer. The CDR3 runs from the conserved cysteine through the conserved F or W. D genes are given only for firm matches. The listing skips clone size in some rows; elsewhere it reads once, few, many or a size class.

v_gene	d_gene	len	j_gene	abundance	CDR3nt	CDR3aa
TRBV11-3	.	14	TRBJ2-1	.	TGTGCCAGCAGCTTAGGGCGCGGCTCCAATGAGCAGTTCTTC	CASSLGRGSNEQFF
TRBV7-8	.	14	TRBJ1-5	.	TGTGCCAGCAGCTTAGTCCCGGGGGATCAGCCCCAGCATTTT	CASSLVPGDQPQHF
TRBV7-2	TRBD2	15	TRBJ2-5	.	TGTGCCAGCAGCATCAGACTAGCGGTGGAGGAGACCCAGTACTTC	CASSIRLAVEETQYF
TRBV12-5	.	14	TRBJ1-1	.	TGTGCTAGTGCCCAAGGCCCGATCGACACTGAAGCTTTCTTT	CASAQGPIDTEAFF
TRBV7-8	.	15	TRBJ1-1	.	TGTGCCAGCAGCTTAGCGCTGGGCACGAACACTGAAGCTTTCTTT	CASSLALGTNTEAFF
TRBV18	TRBD1	17	TRBJ2-3	.	TGTGCCAGCTCACCCCCGGGCAGGGGGCTGGGCACAGATACGCAGTATTTT	CASSPPGRGLGTDTQYF
TRBV5-1	.	12	TRBJ1-1	once	TGCGCCAGCAGCTTGGCGGGGGAGGGGTCTTTCTTT	CASSLAGEGSFF
TRBV18	.	16	TRBJ1-1	.	TGTGCCAGCTCCTACACCCCGGGACACGAAAACACTGAAGCTTTCTTT	CASSYTPGHENTEAFF
TRBV28	TRBD1	14	TRBJ2-3	.	TGTGCCAGCAGTCCTGGGGACAGAACAGATACGCAGTATTTT	CASSPGDRTDTQYF
TRBV2	TRBD1	15	TRBJ2-1	few	TGTGCCAGCAACAGACCGGGACAGGGCTACAATGAGCAGTTCTTC	CASNRPGQGYNEQFF
TRBV5-6	TRBD1	15	TRBJ2-5	.	TGTGCCAGCAGCCCCCTCGGGACAGCTCAAGAGACCCAGTACTTC	CASSPLGTAQETQYF
TRBV6-1	.	15	TRBJ2-5	.	TGTGCCAGCATCAGGGGTGGGGCAGACCAAGAGACCCAGTACTTC	CASIRGGADQETQYF
TRBV10-3	.	15	TRBJ2-2	.	TGTGCCATCAGTGATTTCGGGGTGGGCACCGGGGAGCTGTTTTTT	CAISDFGVGTGELFF
TRBV6-1	.	13	TRBJ2-7	.	TGTGCCAGCAGTGGGGGAGTGGTAGTTGAGCAGTACTTC	CASSGGVVVEQYF
TRBV27	.	13	TRBJ1-5	.	TGTGCCAGCAGTTTTGACGAAAATCAGCCCCAGCATTTT	CASSFDENQPQHF
TRBV7-3	TRBD1	14	TRBJ2-5	once	TGTGCCAGCAGCTTAATGGGACAGCAAGAGACCCAGTACTTC	CASSLMGQQETQYF
TRBV10-3	TRBD1	16	TRBJ2-6	.	TGTGCCATCAGTGACACAGGGGGTGCTGGGGCCAACGTCCTGACTTTC	CAISDTGGAGANVLTF
TRBV15	.	14	TRBJ1-1	.	TGTGCCACCAACCCGGGGCCGGGGAACACTGAAGCTTTCTTT	CATNPGPGNTEAFF
TRBV7-7	TRBD1	15	TRBJ2-2	.	TGTGCCAGCAGCTTACAGACAGGGGCCACCGGGGAGCTGTTTTTT	CASSLQTGATGELFF
TRBV28	.	15	TRBJ1-6	.	TGTGCCAGCAGTTTAATAGGGGTTGGTAATTCACCCCTCCACTTT	CASSLIGVGNSPLHF
TRBV2	.	14	TRBJ2-5	.	TGTGCCAGCAGAACGGGAGGGGGCGTGGAGACCCAGTACTTC	CASRTGGGVETQYF
TRBV4-1	.	16	TRBJ2-3	.	TGCGCCAGCAGCCAAGATCGGGGTCTGTACACAGATACGCAGTATTTT	CASSQDRGLYTDTQYF
TRBV27	.	16	TRBJ2-1	.	TGTGCCAGCAGTTCCATCGGGACCCTCGCCTACAATGAGCAGTTCTTC	CASSSIGTLAYNEQFF
TRBV28	TRBD1	16	TRBJ2-5	few	TGTGCCAGCAGTTTACTCGGGACAGGAGCTCAAGAGACCCAGTACTTC	CASSLLGTGAQETQYF
TRBV19	TRBD2	18	TRBJ2-6	.	TGTGCCAGTAGGAAAACCCCTCGGGGAGGGTCTGGGGCCAACGTCCTGACTTTC	CASRKTPRGGSGANVLTF
TRBV15	.	13	TRBJ2-5	.	TGTGCCACCAGCCGACAGTTACAAGAGACCCAGTACTTC	CATSRQLQETQYF
TRBV15	TRBD1	15	TRBJ1-4	.	TGTGCCACCAGCGGTCAGGGGGCGGTAGAAGAAAAACTGTTTTTT	CATSGQGAVEEKLFF
TRBV6-5	TRBD1	15	TRBJ1-4	.	TGTGCCAGCAGACCTACCGGGACAGGGGATGAAAAACTGTTTTTT	CASRPTGTGDEKLFF
TRBV28	.	18	TRBJ2-5	.	TGTGCCAGCAGTTTATTAGCCCTGGGACAAGGCGTTAGGGAGACCCAGTACTTC	CASSLLALGQGVRETQYF
TRBV5-4	TRBD1	17	TRBJ2-1	.	TGTGCCAGCAGCTTTTCAGGGGGCTCGGGCTCCTACAATGAGCAGTTCTTC	CASSFSGGSGSYNEQFF
TRBV7-2	.	15	TRBJ2-7	once	TGTGCCAGCAGCTTAACGATAGGGAGCTCCTACGAGCAGTACTTC	CASSLTIGSSYEQYF
TRBV7-6	TRBD2	18	TRBJ2-1	few	TGTGCCAGCAGCCCTCGGACTAGCGGGGGGGCGGCCTACAATGAGCAGTTCTTC	CASSPRTSGGAAYNEQFF
TRBV27	TRBD1	14	TRBJ2-7	.	TGTGCCAGCAGTCCGTGGGACAGGGGGATCGAGCAGTACTTC	CASSPWDRGIEQYF
TRBV28	.	16	TRBJ1-4	.	TGTGCCAGCAGCCGGTCCTGGTCCTCAACTAATGAAAAACTGTTTTTT	CASSRSWSSTNEKLFF
TRBV7-2	TRBD1	17	TRBJ2-5	.	TGTGCCAGCAGCAAGCTTCCGGGACAGGGTTCGAAGGAGACCCAGTACTTC	CASSKLPGQGSKETQYF
TRBV28	TRBD1	16	TRBJ1-6	.	TGTGCCAGCAGTACCTTGGGACAGGGGATTAACTCACCCCTCCACTTT	CASSTLGQGINSPLHF
TRBV6-5	.	13	TRBJ1-5	.	TGTGCCAGCAGTTTGCTAGGGGATCAGCCCCAGCATTTT	CASSLLGDQPQHF
TRBV25-1	.	16	TRBJ2-3	.	TGTGCCAGCAGCGCCGCCCAAATGGGGAAGACAGATACGCAGTATTTT	CASSAAQMGKTDTQYF
TRBV4-3	.	15	TRBJ2-1	.	TGCGCCAGCGCCGGTCGCGTGGCGGATTACAATGAGCAGTTCTTC	CASAGRVADYNEQFF
TRBV18	TRBD2	17	TRBJ2-1	once	TGTGCCAGCTCACCCGGACTAGCGGGGGGCCTTTGGGATGAGCAGTTCTTC	CASSPGLAGGLWDEQFF
TRBV30	.	13	TRBJ2-5	.	TGTGCCTGGAGTTGGGACATACAAGAGACCCAGTACTTC	CAWSWDIQETQYF
TRBV18	.	14	TRBJ2-5	.	TGTGCCAGCTCACCCCCAGGGCTCCAAGAGACCCAGTACTTC	CASSPPGLQETQYF
TRBV25-1	.	13	TRBJ1-5	.	TGTGCCAGCAGTGAATTGGGAAATCAGCCCCAGCATTTT	CASSELGNQPQHF
TRBV5-1	.	13	TRBJ2-1	once	TGCGCCAGCAGCCTCCAAGTCTACAATGAGCAGTTCTTC	CASSLQVYNEQFF
TRBV4-1	TRBD1	16	TRBJ1-5	once	TGCGCCAGCAGCCAACCCGGACAGGGGGCGAATCAGCCCCAGCATTTT	CASSQPGQGANQPQHF
TRBV6-6	.	13	TRBJ1-1	.	TGTGCCAGCAGTTACTACCCCGACACTGAAGCTTTCTTT	CASSYYPDTEAFF
TRBV18	.	15	TRBJ2-5	.	TGTGCCAGCTCACTTTTTTCCGGGGATCAAGAGACCCAGTACTTC	CASSLFSGDQETQYF
TRBV10-3	TRBD1	14	TRBJ2-7	.	TGTGCCATCAGTGAGACAGGGGCCCACTACGAGCAGTACTTC	CAISETGAHYEQYF
TRBV6-5	.	15	TRBJ1-1	.	TGTGCCAGCACACTCGGCCAGGGATTAAACACTGAAGCTTTCTTT	CASTLGQGLNTEAFF
TRBV30	.	12	TRBJ2-1	.	TGTGCCTGGACCGACAGGTACCATGAGCAGTTCTTC	CAWTDRYHEQFF
TRBV18	.	16	TRBJ1-4	once	TGTGCCAGCTCAGTTAATGGGGCCGCAACTAATGAAAAACTGTTTTTT	CASSVNGAATNEKLFF
TRBV19	TRBD1	18	TRBJ2-1	.	TGTGCCAGTAGTATAGATAGCTTCCGGACAGGGGGCTACAATGAGCAGTTCTTC	CASSIDSFRTGGYNEQFF
TRBV5-4	TRBD1	16	TRBJ2-2	.	TGTGCCAGCAGCGCGACAGGGGGCCGTAGGACCGGGGAGCTGTTTTTT	CASSATGGRRTGELFF
TRBV6-1	TRBD2	13	TRBJ2-1	.	TGTGCCAGCAGGCGGGAGAGCTACAATGAGCAGTTCTTC	CASRRESYNEQFF
TRBV28	.	12	TRBJ2-1	.	TGTGCCAGCCGGGACTCTAACAATGAGCAGTTCTTC	CASRDSNNEQFF
TRBV7-3	.	13	TRBJ2-1	once	TGTGCCAGCAGCTTAAACTCCCACAATGAGCAGTTCTTC	CASSLNSHNEQFF
TRBV5-1	.	12	TRBJ2-5	.	TGCGCCAGCAGCCCCACCCAGGAGACCCAGTACTTC	CASSPTQETQYF
TRBV28	.	12	TRBJ2-1	.	TGTGCCAGCAGCCGTAGAGACAATGAGCAGTTCTTC	CASSRRDNEQFF
TRBV2	.	14	TRBJ1-1	.	TGTGCCAGCAGTGAATCCTCCGAGAACACTGAAGCTTTCTTT	CASSESSENTEAFF